This TCR beta chain was captured in a study of long-term antiretroviral therapy in people with HIV. V was clipped by 2 bases and J by 6 bases; unmatched bases: 4. Germline lookup yields CDR1 MGHRA and CDR2 YSYEKL. The CDR3 length is 15 residues. Survey level was the resolution at which the v3.0 immunoSEQ assay ran. Assay: immunoSEQ multiplex PCR; the TCRdb copy retains only in-frame clones and omits some. The data contain about 28,000 clones, approximately 80% of them singletons. Sequences were derived from unsorted PBMCs, sampled 3 years after starting antiretroviral therapy. The receptor was derived from a man aged 35-49 years with HIV. The chain carries TRBV4-1 and TRBJ2-3, with 11 bases aligning to TRBD1. CDR3 DNA: TGCGCCAGCAGCCAACCGGGACAGGGGGGGGATACGCAGTATTTT. Translation: CASSQPGQGGDTQYF.